This T cell receptor beta chain was sequenced in a study of long-term antiretroviral therapy in people with HIV. Study conclusions and caveats: Despite increasing after ART, diversity remained lower than that of transplant donor controls.

There are a few counts of this clone. Its antigen is not known. Looked up from germline, CDR1 is LGHNT and CDR2 is FRNRAP. V was cut by 6 bases and J by 2 bases, with 8 bases left in between. The CDR3 covers 12 residues. Researchers report immunoSEQ v3.0 was run at survey level. The target of sequencing was 40,000-50,000 T-cell genomes per sample. Sequencing was performed with immunoSEQ multiplex PCR; in TCRdb, only in-frame clones are kept and a portion is missing. Of nearly 50,000 clones detected, roughly four fifths appear once; the ten largest clones hold 2.5% to 3.5%. The rearrangement joins TRBV12-5 to TRBJ2-7; D possibly corresponds to TRBD1 (6 bases). This specimen consisted of unsorted PBMCs, obtained 0.8 years after starting antiretroviral therapy. This receptor was taken from a woman aged 18-29 years with HIV. CDR3 nucleotide sequence: TGTGCTAGTGGAGGGGGAACCTACGAGCAGTACTTC. Protein sequence: CASGGGTYEQYF.